This T cell receptor (beta chain) was sequenced in a study of PD-1 blockade in classical Hodgkin lymphoma (TCRdb year 2020). About the investigation overall: Nivolumab dosing was 3 mg/kg intravenously every 2 weeks, continuing until either disease progression or unacceptable toxicity. A peripheral blood immune signature of response to PD-1 blockade in classical Hodgkin lymphoma was defined using TCR beta sequencing and CyTOF.

As for this clone: Its antigen remains undetermined. No base quality values were provided; no much bigger clone lies one nucleotide off.

In light of the paper, this sample's time point label describes: cycle 4 day 1 (C4D1), after more than 5 weeks of nivolumab. Every trial patient had relapsed following autologous stem cell transplantation, and prior brentuximab vedotin exposure was what differed among cohorts A, B and C. The trial cohort comprised 56 patients with relapsed/refractory classical Hodgkin lymphoma whose best overall responses were complete response, partial response or progressive disease. Trial patients were treated with single-agent nivolumab in the multi-cohort phase II CheckMate 205 trial. An independent review committee assessed best overall response using the 2007 International Working Group response criteria. PBMCs from the trial were collected at three points: immediately before nivolumab initiation (C1D1), and during therapy at cycle 2 day 1 and cycle 4 day 1. Peripheral blood was collected in 8 mL Vacutainer Cell Preparation Tubes, from which PBMCs were isolated by centrifugation and then cryopreserved.

Beyond this particular receptor, the publication reports: Lower diversity was observed in patients in whom nivolumab was started less than 1 year after ASCT, and these patients were excluded from later analyses so that confounding by immune reconstitution would be avoided. Baseline TCR diversity was reported as lower in newly diagnosed patients than in healthy donors, and lower still in relapsed/refractory patients. Trial patients with a complete response had baseline diversity similar to that of newly diagnosed patients, while partial responders and progressors had significantly lower diversity. A significant rise by C4D1 was seen in CD4+ but not CD8+ TCR diversity (p=0.0027 vs p=0.16), with the rise being most apparent in complete responders (p=0.02). The study was limited to a single clinical trial cohort, and causes of repertoire differences, possibly disease activity or prior therapy, remained undefined.

The Qiagen DNeasy kit was used to extract genomic DNA from unsorted PBMCs and from the negatively selected CD4+ and CD8+ fractions. Using primers that anneal to V and J segments, immunoSEQ multiplex PCR amplified the TCR beta CDR3 regions. A synthetic immune receptor repertoire was used to minimize amplification bias, and any residual bias was removed computationally once sequencing was done. In the paper's pipeline: Repertoire diversity was quantified as the Shannon entropy index using custom Python scripts. The unsorted, CD4+ and CD8+ repertoires were each analyzed separately, with the exception of combined analyses, where CD4+ and CD8+ sequences were merged in silico. Clonal expansion was defined as at least a 2-fold frequency increase after treatment relative to C1D1, with a pseudocount of 0.5 for undetected baseline clones. Clones with 0 or 1 copy at C1D1 were classified as singleton clones, and clones with 2 or more copies were classified as non-singleton clones. By matching protein sequences in sorted samples from the same patient, clones expanded in unsorted samples were annotated as CD4+, CD8+ or unknown. Wilcoxon tests on paired samples were used to test diversity changes from C1D1 to C4D1. The table comes from immuneACCESS by way of TCRdb, which keeps in-frame sequences with V and J called. Part of the clones is missing from these tables; in studies checked, under half for an unresolved V gene and the rest for unknown reasons. V, J and clone size derive from that table, while D and trimming were established from the DNA sequence. Within this sample are about 21,000 clones, with 80% of them counted one time only. The top ten clonotypes cover under 25% of the sample.

In the germline V gene (reference sequence), CDR1 corresponds to LNHDA and CDR2 to SQIVND. Trimmed from V: 5 bases; trimmed from J: 4 bases; junction bases lacking a gene match: 12. Including the terminal cysteine and phenylalanine, the CDR3 comprises 17 residues. The DNA shown is the 51-base CDR3, in frame from base 1. Sequencing was performed on peripheral blood mononuclear cells (PBMCs), taken before the fourth cycle of nivolumab. This TCR was sampled from a human donor with classical Hodgkin lymphoma. The chain is made from TRBV19 and TRBJ1-3; TRBD1 agrees with 9 junctional bases. The base sequence is TGTGCCAGTAGTCCAAGAGGGGGACAGGGAAGAGGAAACACCATATATTTT. Translation gives CASSPRGGQGRGNTIYF.